The 32 T cell receptor beta chains presented below share a single source sample, sequenced in a study of shared clonotypes between healthy human individuals. Sequenced by immunoSEQ multiplex PCR; TCRdb stores in-frame clones only, minus some. This repertoire shows 2 million to 2.5 million clones, 85% to 95% found once; its top ten account for roughly 0.34%. Sequencing used naive CD4+ T cells from PBMCs. The subset: CD45RA+ positively selected. The origin of the receptors is a man between 18 and 29 years old in good health. Some clones in this sample may be carry-over from other donors' samples.

This chain uses TRBV5-1 with TRBJ1-1, with 10 bases identical to TRBD1. Losses at the gene ends were 4 bases for V and 6 bases for J; bases not matched to a gene: 3. CDR1 is SGHRS and CDR2 is YFSETQ in the germline V gene. CDR3 length: 13 amino acids. CDR3 coding DNA: TGCGCCAGCAGCGTCGGACAGGGGGCTGAAGCTTTCTTT. Translating it yields CASSVGQGAEAFF. The variable domain in full, completed from reference TRBV5-1 and TRBJ1-1, reads KAGVTQTPRYLIKTRGQQVTLSCSPISGHRSVSWYQQTPGQGLQFLFEYFSETQRNKGNFPGRFSGRQFSNSRSEMNVSTLELGDSALYLCASSVGQGAEAFFGQGTRLTVV.

The V gene is TRBV29-1, the J gene TRBJ2-3; D is perhaps TRBD2 (5 bases). The V end was cut by 7 bases, the J end by 6 bases, with 14 bases between. This CDR3 comprises 12 residues. CDR1 is SQVTM, CDR2 ANQGSEA, per germline. Here the CDR3 DNA reads TGCAGCGCCTGGACTCCGGCGGATACGCAGTATTTT. Its translation is CSAWTPADTQYF.

Regarding this clone: The same CDR3 arises from other DNA sequences in this sample as well. This chain joins TRBV19 and TRBJ1-2; D gene ambiguous. This CDR3 contains 13 residues. Germline V lookup: CDR1 LNHDA, CDR2 SQIVND (reference sequence). Trimming pared 5 bases from V and 2 bases from J, leaving 9 bases between. CDR3 region: CASSFRGNYGYTF. Written as DNA, the CDR3 is TGTGCCAGTAGTTTCCGCGGGAACTATGGCTACACCTTC. Together with reference TRBV19 and TRBJ1-2, the CDR3 gives the full variable domain: DGGITQSPKYLFRKEGQNVTLSCEQNLNHDAMYWYRQDPGQGLRLIYYSQIVNDFQKGDIAEGYSVSREKKESFPLTVTSAQKNPTAFYLCASSFRGNYGYTFGSGTRLTVV.

This sequence joins TRBV4-1 and TRBJ1-4, with TRBD1 as a possible D gene (6 bases). The CDR3 has 14 amino acids. Germline CDR1 MGHRA, CDR2 YSYEKL. V was cut by 4 bases and J by 2 bases, with 8 bases left in between. The CDR3 region has the DNA TGCGCCAGCAGCCCAGGGGTTACTAATGAAAAACTGTTTTTT. It codes for CASSPGVTNEKLFF.

This clone was picked up one time. This rearrangement joins TRBV19 to TRBJ2-1; D possibly uses TRBD1 or TRBD2 (5 bases each). The germline gives CDR1 LNHDA, CDR2 SQIVND (reference sequence). The CDR3 is 15 residues long. Trimming shortened V by 6 bases and J by 6 bases, and 18 bases separated the two germline ends. The CDR3 sequence is CASSTGGLNLNEQFF. The CDR3 DNA reads as TGTGCCAGTAGCACTGGGGGTTTAAATCTCAATGAGCAGTTCTTC.

This chain uses TRBV5-1 with TRBJ1-4; 9 bases map to TRBD1. With V trimmed by 3 bases and J by 8 bases, 11 bases remained unmatched. This CDR3 comprises 16 residues. The germline V gene encodes CDR1 SGHRS and CDR2 YFSETQ. CDR3 DNA: TGCGCCAGCAGCTCTCTACAGGGGGCCGGAGAAGAAAAACTGTTTTTT. Translated: CASSSLQGAGEEKLFF.

The chain links TRBV11-1 to TRBJ2-2; 10 nucleotides align to TRBD1. The V gene end was trimmed by 3 bases and the J gene end by 7 bases; junction bases not matched to a gene: 8. The CDR3 length is 16 residues. Germline V gene data show CDR1 as SGHAT and CDR2 as FQDESV (reference sequence). In DNA, the CDR3 is TGTGCCAGCAGCTTGAGGAGACAGGGGGCGATCGGGGAGCTGTTTTTT. This encodes CASSLRRQGAIGELFF.

This clone was counted a single time. The chain couples TRBV30 to TRBJ2-7; 8 bases match TRBD2. In germline, CDR1 is GTSNPN, CDR2 SVGIG (reference sequence). V lost 3 bases to trimming and J lost 1 base; unmatched junction nucleotides: 5. The CDR3 totals 14 residues. CDR3 sequence (DNA): TGTGCCTGGAGCGGGGGGGGCCCTTCCTACGAGCAGTACTTC. Translation gives CAWSGGGPSYEQYF.

This chain joins TRBV11-2 and TRBJ2-7, with 13 bases aligning to TRBD2. Germline V gene lookup returns CDR1 SGHAT and CDR2 FQNNGV. CDR3 size: 16 residues. V was pared by 5 bases and J by 3 bases, with 7 bases of the junction left unmatched. The CDR3 DNA is TGTGCCAGCAGCCAAGACGGACTAGCGGGAGTCTACGAGCAGTACTTC. This sequence encodes CASSQDGLAGVYEQYF.

The rearrangement joins TRBV11-2 to TRBJ2-7; TRBD1 is a possible D gene (6 bases). V was trimmed by 0 bases and J by 0 bases, leaving 12 bases between them. The germline V gene encodes CDR1 SGHAT and CDR2 FQNNGV. This CDR3 has 16 residues. The CDR3 loop reads CASSLEGWTVSYEQYF. The CDR3 bases are TGTGCCAGCAGCTTAGAAGGGTGGACAGTCTCCTACGAGCAGTACTTC.

J is TRBJ2-3 and V is TRBV4-2; 10 bases are a match to TRBD2. Trimming took 1 base from V and 3 from J; bases not matched to a gene: 10. CDR1 and CDR2 from the germline V gene are LGHNA and YNFKEQ. The CDR3 spans 18 residues. The CDR3 DNA is TGTGCCAGCAGCCAAGGGGGGCTAGCGGGAGTAGGGACAGATACGCAGTATTTT. This codes for CASSQGGLAGVGTDTQYF.

This clone is a singleton in its sample. This chain links TRBV5-5 with TRBJ1-5, with TRBD1 matching over 8 bases. In germline, CDR1 is SGHKS, CDR2 YYEKEE (reference sequence). Trimming cost V 4 bases and J 11 bases; bases outside gene matches: 17. The CDR3 has 16 amino acids. In DNA form, the CDR3 reads TGTGCCAGCAGCGAGAGCCCTTGGACAGGGAGTACGACCCAGCATTTT. Translation gives CASSESPWTGSTTQHF.

The chain is built from TRBV5-1 and TRBJ2-1, with TRBD2 matching over 10 bases. V shed 8 bases and J 6 bases; nucleotides not matched to a gene: 5. CDR1 and CDR2 from the germline V gene are SGHRS and YFSETQ. The CDR3 has 13 amino acids. This chain's CDR3 is CASSSGSANEQFF. CDR3 in DNA: TGCGCCAGTTCTAGCGGGAGTGCCAATGAGCAGTTCTTC.

The genes are TRBV5-4 and TRBJ1-4; TRBD1 is a possible D gene (5 bases). The CDR3 spans 14 residues. CDR1 and CDR2 from the germline V gene are SGHNT and YYREEE (reference sequence). The V end was cut by 0 bases, the J end by 6 bases, with 9 bases between. This chain's CDR3 is CASSLEGRDEKLFF. The CDR3 bases are TGTGCCAGCAGCTTGGAGGGACGGGATGAAAAACTGTTTTTT.

This chain connects TRBV9 to TRBJ2-2, with 10 nucleotides matching TRBD2. The germline V gene has CDR1 SGDLS and CDR2 YYNGEE. V shed 4 bases, J shed 4 bases, and the junction held 10 bases outside the gene matches. This CDR3 is built from 17 residues. The DNA for the CDR3 is TGTGCCAGCAGCCCTCAAGGACTAGCGGCAAGCACCGGGGAGCTGTTTTTT. The encoded protein is CASSPQGLAASTGELFF.

This clone was detected only once. The V gene is TRBV5-6, the J gene TRBJ2-7; 7 bases line up with TRBD1. This CDR3 has 15 amino acids. V trimming: 5 bases; J trimming: 3 bases; junction bases outside the gene matches: 11. Germline V lookup: CDR1 SGHDT, CDR2 YYEEEE. The CDR3 bases are TGTGCCAGCAGGTTCCAGGGACAGCCCTTCTACGAGCAGTACTTC. This translates into CASRFQGQPFYEQYF.

The rearrangement uses TRBV9 and TRBJ1-1; D possibly corresponds to TRBD1 (6 bases). The germline V gene has CDR1 SGDLS and CDR2 YYNGEE. The CDR3 loop spans 15 amino acids. The V gene lost 4 bases and the J gene lost 5 bases, with 18 bases spanning the gap. In nucleotides, the CDR3 is TGTGCCAGCAGCCCCCGGACAGTATTTGGTACTGAAGCTTTCTTT. Protein product: CASSPRTVFGTEAFF. Full variable domain (remainder filled in from reference TRBV9 and TRBJ1-1): DSGVTQTPKHLITATGQRVTLRCSPRSGDLSVYWYQQSLDQGLQFLIQYYNGEERAKGNILERFSAQQFPDLHSELNLSSLELGDSALYFCASSPRTVFGTEAFFGQGTRLTVV.

The chain has TRBV7-8 and TRBJ1-5; D not resolved. The CDR3 contains 15 residues. V was cut by 6 bases and J by 7 bases, with 19 bases left in between. Germline V gene lookup returns CDR1 SGHVS and CDR2 FQNEAQ. CDR3 protein: CASSPDTRLGQPQHF. The CDR3 region has the DNA TGTGCCAGCAGTCCTGACACAAGGTTGGGCCAGCCCCAGCATTTT.

The rearrangement joins TRBV9 to TRBJ2-7; no reliable D call. The CDR3 is 14 residues long. The germline CDR1 and CDR2 sequences are SGDLS and YYNGEE. The V gene lost 1 base and the J gene lost 4 bases, with 12 bases spanning the gap. In nucleotides, the CDR3 is TGTGCCAGCAGCGTATCTTGGAAGCTGTACGAGCAGTACTTC. The encoded protein is CASSVSWKLYEQYF.

The chain joins TRBV5-3 to TRBJ1-3; D not certain. TRBV5-3 is an ORF; its function is uncertain. With 7 bases removed from V and 2 bases from J, the gap between germline ends came to 13 bases. The CDR3 is 14 amino acids. CDR3 region: CARFGWFAGNTIYF. The CDR3, as DNA: TGTGCCAGATTTGGGTGGTTTGCTGGAAACACCATATATTTT.

This rearrangement joins TRBV25-1 to TRBJ2-7; D is undetermined. The CDR3 contains 14 residues. The germline V and J ends were trimmed by 2 bases and 0 bases, with 8 bases remaining between them. Germline loops: CDR1 MGHDK, CDR2 SYGVNS. The CDR3 protein is CASSEVGNSYEQYF. CDR3 bases: TGTGCCAGCAGTGAAGTGGGGAACTCCTACGAGCAGTACTTC.

The DNA of the CDR3 is TGTGCCAGCAGTTTCCCCGGGAGCAATTCACCCCTCCACTTT. Translating it yields CASSFPGSNSPLHF. The chain carries TRBV27 and TRBJ1-6; the D is unclear. Trimming took 3 bases from V and 7 from J, leaving 10 bases between them. The CDR3 has 14 residues. The germline gives CDR1 MNHEY, CDR2 SMNVEV (reference sequence).

With respect to this clone: This CDR3 is also generated by other DNA sequences in the sample. The chain couples TRBV5-1 to TRBJ1-4; D unclear. The germline V gene encodes CDR1 SGHRS and CDR2 YFSETQ. V lost 0 bases to trimming and J lost 0 bases, with 6 bases between them. The CDR3 runs to 15 residues. The CDR3 DNA reads as TGCGCCAGCAGCTTGGGGCGTTCAACTAATGAAAAACTGTTTTTT. Its protein product is CASSLGRSTNEKLFF.

The chain is built from TRBV11-1 and TRBJ2-3; the match to TRBD2 covers 15 bases. The V gene end was trimmed by 4 bases and the J gene end by 5 bases; junction bases not matched to a gene: 7. The CDR3 is made up of 17 amino acids. In germline, CDR1 is SGHAT, CDR2 FQDESV (reference sequence). CDR3 residues: CASSSGLAGGIRDTQYF. CDR3 nucleotides: TGTGCCAGCAGCTCCGGACTAGCGGGAGGGATCAGAGATACGCAGTATTTT.

V and J are TRBV28 and TRBJ1-1; D unclear. The CDR3 has 12 amino acids. V lost 7 bases to trimming and J lost 1 base, with 7 bases between them. The germline gives CDR1 MDHEN, CDR2 SYDVKM. In nucleotides, the CDR3 is TGTGCCAGCACTGTGGGGAACACTGAAGCTTTCTTT. Amino acid sequence: CASTVGNTEAFF.

The chain combines TRBV10-3 with TRBJ2-7; 12 bases agree with TRBD1. The germline CDR1 and CDR2 sequences are ENHRY and SYGVKD. With 11 bases clipped from V and 0 bases from J, the junction kept 17 bases outside the gene matches. The CDR3 has 18 residues. CDR3 residues: CASRAGQGAASGSYEQYF. CDR3 bases: TGTGCCTCCAGGGCGGGACAGGGGGCGGCTAGCGGCTCCTACGAGCAGTACTTC.

The rearrangement joins TRBV5-4 to TRBJ2-5; tentative D call: TRBD2 (5 bases). Germline CDR1 SGHNT, CDR2 YYREEE (reference sequence). The CDR3 length is 15 residues. V lost 2 bases and J 4 bases, leaving 15 bases between the germline ends. The chain's CDR3 is CASSLGPARGETQYF. The CDR3 DNA is TGTGCCAGCAGCTTAGGACCCGCCCGGGGAGAGACCCAGTACTTC. The variable domain in full, with the rest retrieved from reference TRBV5-4 and TRBJ2-5, is ETGVTQSPTHLIKTRGQQVTLRCSSQSGHNTVSWYQQALGQGPQFIFQYYREEENGRGNFPPRFSGLQFPNYSSELNVNALELDDSALYLCASSLGPARGETQYFGPGTRLLVL.

The chain couples TRBV18 to TRBJ2-4; the D gene could be TRBD1 or TRBD2 (5 bases each). Germline loops: CDR1 KGHSH, CDR2 LQKENI. The V gene lost 3 bases and the J gene lost 0 bases, with 6 bases spanning the gap. The CDR3 length is 14 residues. For the CDR3, the DNA is TGTGCCAGCTCACCGGGGGTAGCCAAAAACATTCAGTACTTC. Translating gives CASSPGVAKNIQYF.

The genes are TRBV7-6 and TRBJ2-7; D unresolved. Germline V gene sequence: CDR1 SGHVS, CDR2 FNYEAQ. The CDR3 runs 17 residues. V was pared by 0 bases and J by 5 bases, with 20 bases between. The CDR3 sequence is CASSLALSRTGKHEQYF. CDR3 DNA sequence: TGTGCCAGCAGCTTAGCGCTCTCCAGGACGGGTAAGCACGAGCAGTACTTC.

This chain joins TRBV6-5 and TRBJ2-7; weak D call: TRBD2 (5 bases). CDR1 and CDR2 (germline): MNHEY, SVGAGI. CDR3 length: 15 amino acids. Trimming took off 0 bases at V and 11 bases at J, with 20 bases between the two ends. The CDR3 protein is CASSYSKIEGTVEYF. CDR3 bases: TGTGCCAGCAGTTACTCGAAAATCGAGGGAACCGTGGAGTACTTC.

The rearrangement uses TRBV4-1 and TRBJ2-7, with D tentatively TRBD1 (5 bases). Germline CDR1 reads MGHRA; CDR2 reads YSYEKL. Trimming cost V 2 bases and J 0 bases, with 26 bases left between them. The CDR3 is 20 residues long. CDR3 region: CASSQLPSPGLGHSSYEQYF. Here the CDR3 DNA reads TGCGCCAGCAGCCAACTTCCCTCCCCCGGCCTAGGACACAGCTCCTACGAGCAGTACTTC.

A note on this clone: Likely a read error: the CDR3 ends without its conserved phenylalanine or tryptophan. It is unclear where the CDR3 begins or ends on the DNA, so no DNA is shown, and the CDR3 is as TCRdb lists it. The chain carries TRBV21-1 and TRBJ1-3; TRBD1 was called by the table and not checked on the DNA. TRBV21-1 corresponds to a pseudogene. With termini counted, the CDR3 has 9 amino acids. The CDR3 loop reads CASSKEGAA.